This T cell receptor (beta chain) was found in a study of cytomegalovirus exposure and HLA in healthy donors. The overall study: From donors who were HLA-typed, an early data release held about 85 million unique TCRs.

13 Jbeta primers and 60 Vbeta primers were used for the PCR. Sequencing was performed with immunoSEQ multiplex PCR; in TCRdb, only in-frame clones are kept and a portion is missing. The sample carries tens of thousands of clones, about 66% recorded once. The CDR3 covers 15 residues. The germline gives CDR1 KGHSH, CDR2 LQKENI. V trimming: 3 bases; J trimming: 8 bases; junction bases outside the gene matches: 8. Material: PBMCs. The genes are TRBV18 and TRBJ1-4, with 8 bases matching TRBD1. The source of this sequence is a woman between 45 and 65 years old in good health and CMV-seropositive. CDR3 loop: CASSPRQTGVEKLFF. In DNA form, the CDR3 reads TGTGCCAGCTCACCTCGACAGACAGGGGTAGAAAAACTGTTTTTT.